A single T cell receptor beta chain is shown here with its context. The CDR3 runs to 10 residues. The repertoire was sequenced with immunoSEQ multiplex PCR; TCRdb's copy has only in-frame clones and lacks some. The data contain some 1,100,000 clones, around three quarters of them seen just once; the ten biggest clones take up under 0.65%. This sample is drawn from a study of shared clonotypes between healthy human individuals. This TCR was sampled from a man aged 18 to 30 in good health. Some clones in this sample may be carry-over from other donors' samples. The V call is TRBV21-1, the J call TRBJ2-1; the table's TRBD2 call for D was not verified on the DNA. TRBV21-1 is recorded as a pseudogene. The specimen sequenced was memory CD4+ T cells from PBMCs. As to subset: CD45RA-negative fraction. As DNA, the CDR3 is TGTGCCGGACGAGAGGGAGAGCAGTTCTTC. Translation gives CAGREGEQFF.